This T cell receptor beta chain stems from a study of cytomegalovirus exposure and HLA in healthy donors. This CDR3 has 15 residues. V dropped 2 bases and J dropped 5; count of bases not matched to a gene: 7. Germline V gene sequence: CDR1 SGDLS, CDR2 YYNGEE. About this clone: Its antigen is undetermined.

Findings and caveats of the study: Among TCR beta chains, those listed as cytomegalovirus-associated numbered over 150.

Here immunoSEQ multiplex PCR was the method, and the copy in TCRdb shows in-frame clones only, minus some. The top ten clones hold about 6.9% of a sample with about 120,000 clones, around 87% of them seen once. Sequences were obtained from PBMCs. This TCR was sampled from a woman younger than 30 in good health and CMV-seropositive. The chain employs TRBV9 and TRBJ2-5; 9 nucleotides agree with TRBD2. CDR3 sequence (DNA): TGTGCCAGCAGCGTGATAAGCGGGGGGCGGGAGACCCAGTACTTC. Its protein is CASSVISGGRETQYF.